The 10 T cell receptor beta chains reported below all come from one sample, sequenced in a study of identical twins' blood T cells. MiXCR was run by TCRdb on the 5' RACE reads, yielding one entry per CDR3 protein. The sample records 400,000 or so distinct CDR3 sequences, over 25% being singletons. Source material: PBMCs. The receptors stem from a woman aged 18-49 years in good health.

This rearrangement joins TRBV12-3 or TRBV12-4 to TRBJ1-1, with a weak D call TRBD1 (5 bases). Trimming pared 3 bases from V and 8 bases from J, leaving 13 bases between. The CDR3 is made up of 13 amino acids. The CDR3 is CASSFTPGQEAFF. CDR3 DNA: TGTGCCAGCAGTTTCACCCCAGGGCAAGAAGCTTTCTTT.

This clonotype was seen more than once but under ten times. V is TRBV18 and J is TRBJ2-1; TRBD1 agrees at 7 bases. The CDR3 is 15 amino acids. Germline assignment: CDR1 KGHSH and CDR2 LQKENI. V was pared by 4 bases and J by 8 bases, with 11 bases of the junction left unmatched. As DNA, the CDR3 is TGTGCCAGCTCACGTGTGGACAGGTCATGGCATGAGCAGTTCTTC. Amino acids: CASSRVDRSWHEQFF.

This clonotype was recorded a few times. The rearrangement links TRBV5-1 to TRBJ1-1; D is uncertain. The CDR3 totals 14 residues. The germline V gene encodes CDR1 SGHRS and CDR2 YFSETQ. V lost 3 bases and J lost 5, with 14 bases in between. CDR3 sequence (DNA): TGCGCCAGCAGCTCGGCGAGGTCCGAAACTGAAGCTTTCTTT. The encoded protein is CASSSARSETEAFF.

At least ten counts were recorded for this clonotype. V and J are TRBV6-5 and TRBJ1-4, with D perhaps matching TRBD1 (5 bases). CDR1 and CDR2 (germline): MNHEY, SVGAGI. This CDR3 has 15 residues. Trimming took 4 bases from V and 0 from J, leaving 9 bases between them. Here the CDR3 DNA reads TGTGCCAGCAGTTTCGTGGGGGCAACTAATGAAAAACTGTTTTTT. Protein: CASSFVGATNEKLFF.

The table lists this clonotype with a few counts. The J gene is TRBJ2-3, the V gene TRBV20-1, with D unclear. The CDR3 runs 12 residues. Trimming pared 6 bases from V and 5 bases from J, leaving 12 bases between. Germline-derived CDR1 and CDR2 are DFQATT and SNEGSKA (reference sequence). The CDR3, as DNA: TGCAGTGCCGGAGTCTCCCGAGATACGCAGTATTTT. It encodes CSAGVSRDTQYF.

This clonotype was counted only a few times. J is TRBJ1-1 and V is TRBV5-1, with D unclear. The CDR3 has 14 residues. Germline values: CDR1 SGHRS, CDR2 YFSETQ. The ends were cut back, 4 bases at V and 0 bases at J, with 10 bases in the middle. This CDR3 is CASSADGLNTEAFF. As DNA, the CDR3 is TGCGCCAGCAGCGCGGATGGACTGAACACTGAAGCTTTCTTT.

In nucleotides, the CDR3 is TGTGCCAGCAGCCAAGAGTGGGGGAATGGCTACACCTTC. It yields the protein CASSQEWGNGYTF. The V gene is TRBV3-1, the J gene TRBJ1-2, with D maybe TRBD1 (5 bases). The ends were cut back, 0 bases at V and 6 bases at J, with 8 bases in the middle. Germline CDR1 and CDR2: LGHDT and YNNKEL (reference sequence). There are 13 residues in the CDR3. Based on the CDR3 plus reference TRBV3-1 and TRBJ1-2, the full variable domain is DTAVSQTPKYLVTQMGNDKSIKCEQNLGHDTMYWYKQDSKKFLKIMFSYNNKELIINETVPNRFSPKSPDKAHLNLHINSLELGDSAVYFCASSQEWGNGYTFGSGTRLTVV.

The chain joins TRBV29-1 to TRBJ1-1, with 9 bases aligning to TRBD1. This CDR3 region has 12 residues. Trimming removed 7 bases from V and 9 bases from J; junction bases left unmatched: 9. CDR1 and CDR2 from the germline V gene are SQVTM and ANQGSEA. The CDR3 sequence: CSGAGTGLQAFF. The CDR3 DNA reads TGCAGCGGAGCCGGGACAGGGCTTCAAGCTTTCTTT.

The sample holds a few counts of this clonotype. V and J are TRBV12-3 or TRBV12-4 and TRBJ1-5; 8 bases line up with TRBD1. V trimming: 6 bases; J trimming: 4 bases; junction bases outside the gene matches: 8. The CDR3 loop spans 15 amino acids. CDR3 in amino acids: CASSFGQGGNQPQHF. The CDR3 bases are TGTGCCAGCAGCTTTGGACAGGGCGGGAATCAGCCCCAGCATTTT.

A remark on this clonotype: A clone one base away is much larger, so this may be a read error. The V and J genes are TRBV6-1 and TRBJ1-5; D uncertain. Germline-derived CDR1 and CDR2 are MNHNS and SASEGT. CDR3 size: 12 residues. The CDR3 sequence: CASSASNRPQHF. The CDR3 DNA is TGTGCCAGCAGTGCCAGCAATCGGCCCCAGCATTTT.